This T cell receptor beta chain was obtained from a study of T cell repertoires in cytomegalovirus infection. About the research overall: In the study, CMV epitopes included recently identified HLA-C-restricted and well-studied HLA-B-restricted ones. Both a matching HLA type and CMV infection were indicated by public TCR beta signatures. Study-wide results and caveats: HLA-C-restricted, CMV-specific TCR beta clonotypes were dominant ex vivo. Summed frequency of public TCR beta families distinguished CMV carriers with the relevant HLA.

The germline V gene encodes CDR1 SGHTA and CDR2 FQGNSA. The length of the CDR3 is 14 residues. Germline trimming cut 5 bases from V and 4 bases from J; bases unmatched to any gene: 7. TCRdb used MiXCR to reprocess the reads, holding one entry per CDR3 protein. This table has about a million distinct CDR3 sequences, around 32% appearing once. This clonotype was picked up many times. Its target is unknown. Sequenced material: cultured CD8+ T cells from PBMCs, taken from culture after CMV antigen stimulation. This receptor was identified in a human donor in good health (CMV status not recorded). Some clones in this sample may be carry-over from other donors' samples. The genes are TRBV7-2 and TRBJ2-7; 8 bases match TRBD2. CDR3 loop: CASSVGLVDYEQYF. Here the CDR3 DNA reads TGTGCCAGCAGCGTGGGACTAGTAGATTACGAGCAGTACTTC.